These 31 T cell receptor beta chains came from one sample sequenced in a study of human T cells and chemical hapten exposure (dated by TCRdb to the early 2020s). The time point label for this specimen denotes: patch test 1, 2 weeks after DPC sensitization. Taken with the paper, the label for treatment or condition translates to: therapeutic diphenylcyclopropenone sensitization with weekly scalp DPC. Library creation used RACE. These reads were obtained on a NextSeq 500. The public reads were reanalyzed by TCRdb: fastp trimming at Q25, MiXCR alignment, in-frame beta chains only. Each entry merges the rows of one CDR3 protein and shows their most common DNA and genes. The sample includes about 340,000 distinct CDR3 sequences, with around 7% observed a single time. The top ten hold 7.5% to 8.5% of the sample. The source material was whole blood, sampled in connection with sensitization to the hapten diphenylcyclopropenone (DPC). The receptor set was obtained from a woman aged 18-29 years with alopecia areata. Some clones in this sample may be carry-over from other donors' samples.

Only a few counts were recorded for this clonotype. The chain recombines TRBV6-5 with TRBJ2-7; a weak D match, TRBD2 (6 bases). Trimming left V 0 bases short and J 1 base short, with 10 bases between. CDR1 and CDR2 from the germline V gene are MNHEY and SVGAGI. CDR3 length equals 15 residues. The CDR3 protein is CASSYSAGQSYEQYF. The CDR3 DNA reads TGTGCCAGCAGTTACTCGGCGGGGCAGTCCTACGAGCAGTACTTC.

V gene TRBV7-2 combines with J gene TRBJ2-4; D is unclear. Germline-derived CDR1 and CDR2 are SGHTA and FQGNSA. The CDR3 is 13 amino acids. V lost 0 bases and J 5 bases, leaving 5 bases between the germline ends. The CDR3 DNA reads as TGTGCCAGCAGCTTAGCGCAGGAAAACATTCAGTACTTC. As protein: CASSLAQENIQYF.

The chain couples TRBV6-6 to TRBJ2-7; TRBD1 might be the D (6 bases). This CDR3 is built from 17 residues. V was trimmed by 2 bases and J by 0 bases, leaving 17 bases between them. CDR1 and CDR2 from the germline V gene are MNHNY and SVGAGI (reference sequence). The CDR3 loop reads CASSYPGRGEVSYEQYF. The CDR3 coding sequence is TGTGCCAGCAGTTACCCCGGCAGGGGCGAAGTCTCCTACGAGCAGTACTTC.

This clonotype turned up a few times. The V call is TRBV20-1, the J call TRBJ1-1; D is possibly TRBD1 (6 bases). This CDR3 region has 15 residues. CDR1 is DFQATT and CDR2 is SNEGSKA in the germline V gene (reference sequence). The V and J ends lost 0 bases and 0 bases respectively, with 11 bases between them. Written as DNA, the CDR3 is TGCAGTGCTAGAGACGGCAGGGGATTGAACACTGAAGCTTTCTTT. Translated, it gives CSARDGRGLNTEAFF.

This clonotype was observed a few times. This chain connects TRBV2 to TRBJ1-1; no firm D call. This CDR3 is built from 13 residues. Germline V gives CDR1 SNHLY, CDR2 FYNNEI. V lost 3 bases to trimming and J lost 0 bases, with 5 bases between them. CDR3 bases: TGTGCCAGCAGTGACGGCGTGAACACTGAAGCTTTCTTT. The encoded protein is CASSDGVNTEAFF.

The chain joins TRBV6-5 to TRBJ1-1; TRBD1 agrees at 7 bases. In germline, CDR1 is MNHEY, CDR2 SVGAGI. The CDR3 length is 13 residues. J lost 7 bases, V lost 6 bases, and 8 bases had no gene match. The CDR3 loop reads CASSYDRESEAFF. The DNA for the CDR3 is TGTGCCAGCAGCTACGACAGGGAGAGTGAAGCTTTCTTT.

This clonotype was seen repeatedly, ten times or more. The chain has TRBV12-3 or TRBV12-4 and TRBJ2-3; D uncertain. Between the trimmed V and J ends, which lost 3 bases and 2 bases, there was a span of 12 bases. The CDR3 consists of 15 residues. This CDR3 reads CASSFTLSSTDTQYF. CDR3 sequence (DNA): TGTGCCAGCAGTTTTACCCTCTCGTCCACAGATACGCAGTATTTT.

The chain combines TRBV20-1 with TRBJ2-3; D is unresolved. Per germline, CDR1 DFQATT and CDR2 SNEGSKA (reference sequence). The CDR3 is 15 residues long. V lost 6 bases and J lost 0, with 16 bases in between. CDR3 nucleotide sequence: TGCAGTGCGGTCCGGGCCTCGTCTAGCACAGATACGCAGTATTTT. It specifies CSAVRASSSTDTQYF.

This clonotype occurred many times. The V gene is TRBV20-1, the J gene TRBJ2-1, with 15 bases that match TRBD2. There are 19 residues in the CDR3. J gave up 6 bases and V 3 bases, and 15 bases lay outside the gene matches. CDR1 and CDR2 from the germline V gene are DFQATT and SNEGSKA (reference sequence). The CDR3 DNA sequence: TGCAGTGCTAGGTGGACTAGCGGGGGGGCCTCGGGTACGACCAATGAGCAGTTCTTC. Its protein product is CSARWTSGGASGTTNEQFF.

V is TRBV11-3 and J is TRBJ2-3; maybe TRBD2 (7 bases). CDR1 and CDR2 from the germline V gene are SGHNT and YENEEA. CDR3 length: 16 amino acids. Trimming shortened V by 5 bases and J by 6 bases, and 21 bases separated the two germline ends. CDR3 protein: CASSPGEGGNWDTQYF. Written as DNA, the CDR3 is TGTGCCAGCAGCCCGGGTGAGGGGGGGAACTGGGATACGCAGTATTTT.

This clonotype was recorded at least ten times. This rearrangement joins TRBV28 to TRBJ1-1; no definite D call. The germline V gene has CDR1 MDHEN and CDR2 SYDVKM. The CDR3 is 13 amino acids. V lost 2 bases to trimming and J lost 6 bases, with 10 bases between them. CDR3 DNA: TGTGCCAGCAGTTTAAGGGCCGGGCCTGAAGCTTTCTTT. The encoded protein is CASSLRAGPEAFF.

This clonotype was observed once. The chain combines TRBV10-3 with TRBJ2-5, with D maybe TRBD1 (6 bases). CDR1 is ENHRY, CDR2 SYGVKD, per germline. The CDR3 is 12 residues long. V was trimmed by 6 bases and J by 3 bases, leaving 8 bases between them. The CDR3 coding sequence is TGTGCCATCAGGGACAGTGAAGAGACCCAGTACTTC. Encoded protein: CAIRDSEETQYF.

This rearrangement joins TRBV7-2 to TRBJ1-1; tentatively, D is TRBD1 (6 bases). Germline V gives CDR1 SGHTA, CDR2 FQGNSA. V was trimmed by 0 bases and J by 4 bases, leaving 9 bases between them. The CDR3 runs to 14 residues. CDR3 sequence (DNA): TGTGCCAGCAGCTTAGCAGACAGGTTCACTGAAGCTTTCTTT. Its protein is CASSLADRFTEAFF.

This clonotype was seen repeatedly, ten times or more. The CDR3 sequence: CASTTSGLDNEQFF. CDR3 nucleotides: TGTGCCAGCACGACTAGCGGATTGGACAATGAGCAGTTCTTC. The rearrangement links TRBV6-2 or TRBV6-3 to TRBJ2-1, with 9 bases lining up with TRBD2. Trimming removed 7 bases from V and 5 bases from J; junction bases left unmatched: 6. The CDR3 has 14 amino acids. Germline CDR1 and CDR2: MNHEY and SVGEGT.

The chain has TRBV11-1 and TRBJ2-7; D gene unclear. The V end lost 5 bases, the J end lost 7 bases, and 12 bases lay between the germline ends. The V gene's germline CDR1 is SGHAT and CDR2 FQDESV (reference sequence). The CDR3 has 12 residues. Written as DNA, the CDR3 is TGTGCCAGCAGCCGTGGCCGTTCGGAGCAGTACTTC. Protein product: CASSRGRSEQYF.

This clonotype showed up just a few times. V and J are TRBV2 and TRBJ1-1; TRBD1 agrees at 9 bases. This CDR3 spans 16 amino acids. Germline V lookup: CDR1 SNHLY, CDR2 FYNNEI. V was clipped by 6 bases and J by 4 bases; unmatched bases: 12. The CDR3 protein is CASSAGTGRRGTEAFF. The CDR3 DNA sequence: TGTGCCAGCAGCGCCGGGACAGGGAGAAGGGGCACTGAAGCTTTCTTT.

This clonotype rates as medium-sized. The chain recombines TRBV5-1 with TRBJ2-6; D perhaps matches TRBD1 (6 bases). Deletions cut 4 bases from V and 1 base from J, with 12 bases between. Germline values: CDR1 SGHRS, CDR2 YFSETQ. There are 16 residues in the CDR3. CDR3 in amino acids: CASSGGSVSGANVLTF. The CDR3 coding sequence is TGCGCCAGCAGCGGGGGCAGTGTATCTGGGGCCAACGTCCTGACTTTC. Drawing the rest from reference TRBV5-1 and TRBJ2-6, the complete variable domain is KAGVTQTPRYLIKTRGQQVTLSCSPISGHRSVSWYQQTPGQGLQFLFEYFSETQRNKGNFPGRFSGRQFSNSRSEMNVSTLELGDSALYLCASSGGSVSGANVLTFGAGSRLTVL.

This chain uses TRBV12-3 or TRBV12-4 with TRBJ2-4, with D possibly being TRBD1 (6 bases). The CDR3 extends over 14 amino acids. V was cut by 5 bases and J by 2 bases, with 10 bases left in between. CDR3 amino acids: CASSTGTSKNIQYF. CDR3 nucleotides: TGTGCCAGCAGTACCGGGACATCCAAAAACATTCAGTACTTC.

The chain is built from TRBV6-2 or TRBV6-3 and TRBJ1-4; no clear D. There are 15 residues in the CDR3. Germline V lookup: CDR1 MNHEY, CDR2 SVGEGT. Trimming took 4 bases from V and 5 from J, leaving 14 bases between them. CDR3 region: CASSSWGRTNEKLFF. The CDR3 DNA sequence: TGTGCCAGCAGTTCCTGGGGTCGAACCAATGAAAAACTGTTTTTT.

This clonotype was recorded at least ten times. CDR3: CASSWRGHYNEQFF. The CDR3 nucleotides read TGTGCCAGCAGTTGGAGGGGGCACTACAATGAGCAGTTCTTC. The chain uses TRBV6-2 or TRBV6-3 and TRBJ2-1, with D perhaps TRBD1 (7 bases). Germline V lookup: CDR1 MNHEY, CDR2 SVGEGT. Trimming removed 4 bases at V and 3 bases at J, with 10 bases between. The CDR3 runs to 14 residues.

This clonotype has ten or more counts. Here the CDR3 DNA reads TGTGCCAGCAGCCCAGACAGTGAAAAACTGTTTTTT. Residues: CASSPDSEKLFF. The chain combines TRBV7-9 with TRBJ1-4, with a possible D match to TRBD1 (5 bases). CDR3 length equals 12 residues. V was cut by 5 bases and J by 7 bases, with 8 bases left in between. In germline, CDR1 is SEHNR, CDR2 FQNEAQ (reference sequence). Supplemented by reference TRBV7-9 and TRBJ1-4, the full variable domain reads DTGVSQNPRHKITKRGQNVTFRCDPISEHNRLYWYRQTLGQGPEFLTYFQNEAQLEKSRLLSDRFSAERPKGSFSTLEIQRTEQGDSAMYLCASSPDSEKLFFGSGTQLSVL.

The table lists this clonotype with many counts. The genes are TRBV6-1 and TRBJ1-2; D call uncertain. There are 14 residues in the CDR3. Germline V gene sequence: CDR1 MNHNS, CDR2 SASEGT. Trimming took 2 bases from V and 3 from J, leaving 10 bases between them. CDR3 sequence: CASSERITYYGYTF. CDR3 nucleotides: TGTGCCAGCAGTGAAAGGATTACGTACTATGGCTACACCTTC.

This clonotype showed up just a few times. The chain combines TRBV14 with TRBJ2-5; 8 nucleotides agree with TRBD1. The CDR3 is made up of 15 amino acids. J was trimmed by 4 bases and V by 2 bases; bases with no gene match: 6. The V gene's germline CDR1 is SGHDN and CDR2 FVKESK. CDR3 DNA sequence: TGTGCCAGCAGCCAACGACAGGGGTGGGGAGAGACCCAGTACTTC. Its translation: CASSQRQGWGETQYF.

In this sample, this clonotype turned up a few times. CDR3 amino acids: CASTEPAALRNQPQHF. CDR3 nucleotides: TGTGCCAGCACCGAGCCCGCGGCGCTTCGCAATCAGCCCCAGCATTTT. The chain couples TRBV6-2 or TRBV6-3 to TRBJ1-5; the D is unclear. Germline loops: CDR1 MNHEY, CDR2 SVGEGT. Trimming removed 7 bases at V and 2 bases at J, with 18 bases between. The CDR3 runs to 16 residues.

This clonotype was recorded at least ten times. The chain is built from TRBV11-2 and TRBJ1-2; 7 bases are a match to TRBD1. J lost 4 bases, V lost 2 bases, and 4 bases had no gene match. This CDR3 region has 14 residues. Germline V CDR1 and CDR2: SGHAT, FQNNGV. DNA of the CDR3: TGTGCCAGCAGCTTAACAGGGGCTGCCTATGGCTACACCTTC. Its translation: CASSLTGAAYGYTF.

This clonotype was recorded a few times. The chain is built from TRBV7-2 and TRBJ1-5; 7 nucleotides agree with TRBD1. V lost 3 bases, J lost 5 bases, and 7 bases stayed unmatched. Germline-derived CDR1 and CDR2 are SGHTA and FQGNSA. The CDR3 length is 15 residues. DNA of the CDR3: TGTGCCAGCAGCTTCGTACAGGGGACCGATCAGCCCCAGCATTTT. Its protein product is CASSFVQGTDQPQHF.

This clonotype was detected ten times or more. The chain is built from TRBV6-2 or TRBV6-3 and TRBJ2-1; no reliable D call. The V end was cut by 7 bases, the J end by 5 bases, with 15 bases between. Germline assignment: CDR1 MNHEY and CDR2 SVGEGT. The CDR3 has 14 amino acids. CDR3 nucleotide sequence: TGTGCCAGCACTGAATCAGGTTTTAACAATGAGCAGTTCTTC. It yields the protein CASTESGFNNEQFF.

This clonotype was counted ten times or more. The rearrangement joins TRBV10-3 to TRBJ2-1; no reliable D call. The CDR3 consists of 14 residues. Trimming left V 6 bases short and J 4 bases short, with 13 bases between. CDR1 is ENHRY and CDR2 is SYGVKD in the germline V gene. The CDR3 loop is CAIRASLDYNEQFF. CDR3 DNA sequence: TGTGCCATCAGAGCCTCGTTAGATTACAATGAGCAGTTCTTC.

In its sample, this clonotype was seen many times. The chain links TRBV6-5 to TRBJ2-3; 7 bases agree with TRBD2. The junction had 4 bases not matched to a gene; V was cut back by 5 bases and J by 8 bases. This CDR3 is 12 amino acids long. Germline lookup yields CDR1 MNHEY and CDR2 SVGAGI. The CDR3 nucleotides read TGTGCCAGCAGTCAGACTAGCTTTACGCAGTATTTT. It encodes CASSQTSFTQYF.

This clonotype came up a few times. The chain uses TRBV7-3 and TRBJ1-5; D call uncertain. Germline V gene data show CDR1 as SGHTA and CDR2 as FQGTGA. The CDR3 extends over 13 amino acids. The germline V and J ends were trimmed by 4 bases and 6 bases, with 10 bases remaining between them. The CDR3 nucleotides are TGTGCCAGCAGCTCACATGGCGGTCAGCCCCAGCATTTT. Translating gives CASSSHGGQPQHF.

CDR3 nucleotides: TGCAGCGTTGAACAGGGCACAGATACGCAGTATTTT. It codes for CSVEQGTDTQYF. The chain carries TRBV29-1 and TRBJ2-3, with D unclear. This CDR3 contains 12 residues. Germline V gene lookup returns CDR1 SQVTM and CDR2 ANQGSEA. V was trimmed by 2 bases and J by 1 base, leaving 4 bases between them.